This T cell receptor beta chain was observed in a study of blood T cell repertoires in COVID-19. Overall study: Samples representing acute and convalescent COVID-19 were sourced from the United States, Italy and Spain.

Using immunoSEQ multiplex PCR, the repertoire was profiled, and TCRdb retains in-frame clones only, with some absent. This repertoire shows about 64,000 clones, around nine tenths found once; its top ten account for over 9%. This study enrolled people aged about 18 to 100 from about two dozen US geographic areas. Participants had their cohort set by participant-reported clinical history. Resolution of symptoms, clearance, or two negative PCRs was present in recovered Cohort 3 donors. CDR3 length: 14 residues. Germline CDR1 reads SGHVS; CDR2 reads FQNEAQ. Trimming removed 5 bases from V and 4 bases from J, with 12 bases in between.

This chain joins TRBV7-8 and TRBJ1-3, with D unclear. The sequenced sample was PBMCs or T cells enriched from blood (not recorded which). This TCR came from a middle-aged woman who had recovered from COVID-19. CDR3: CASSTPPGGNTIYF. The CDR3 nucleotides read TGTGCCAGCAGCACACCCCCGGGGGGAAACACCATATATTTT.